This T cell receptor beta chain derives from a study of blood T cell repertoires in COVID-19. Across the whole study: The United States, Italy and Spain provided the acute and convalescent COVID-19 samples.

Germline V CDR1 and CDR2: MNHEY, SVGAGI. Losses at the gene ends were 8 bases for V and 5 bases for J; bases not matched to a gene: 12. This CDR3 region has 15 residues. In the original workflow: Amplification from reference gene primers served as the basis for estimated nucleated cell counts. Generated by immunoSEQ multiplex PCR, the TCRdb table keeps only in-frame clones and is missing some. V, J and clone size were drawn from that table, and D and trimming were deduced from the DNA. The data contain about 250,000 clones, roughly 89% of them singletons. Sequencing was carried out using PBMCs or T cells enriched from blood (not recorded which). The chain uses TRBV6-5 and TRBJ1-2, with 9 bases lining up with TRBD1. The source of this sequence is a woman aged 25 to 39 with acute COVID-19. The CDR3 DNA follows: TGTGCCAGCGGAACAGGGGGCGACGGAGTGTATGGCTACACCTTC. This translates into CASGTGGDGVYGYTF.